This T cell receptor beta chain was observed in a study of blood T cell repertoires in COVID-19. The overall study: COVID-19 samples from acute and convalescent phases originated in the United States, Italy and Spain. T cells, B-cell-depleted T cells, or PBMCs provided the cDNA or gDNA that served as material.

This clone was seen once. Germline CDR1 and CDR2: LNHDA and SQIVND (reference sequence). The CDR3 runs 15 residues. Trimming removed 3 bases at V and 0 bases at J, with 8 bases between. As handled by the study authors: For nucleated cells, counts were estimated from reference gene primer amplification. The table came from immunoSEQ multiplex PCR; TCRdb's copy has only in-frame clones and leaves some out. The DNA was the basis for D and trimming; V, J and clone size are from that table. This table has over 150,000 clones, roughly 90% appearing once. V and J are TRBV19 and TRBJ2-2; D is unresolved. The clonotype comes from a woman aged 55-75 years who had recovered from COVID-19. The source material was peripheral blood. CDR3 sequence (DNA): TGTGCCAGTAGTATGTTTACAGCGAACACCGGGGAGCTGTTTTTT. This translates into CASSMFTANTGELFF. Full variable domain (missing parts from reference TRBV19 and TRBJ2-2): DGGITQSPKYLFRKEGQNVTLSCEQNLNHDAMYWYRQDPGQGLRLIYYSQIVNDFQKGDIAEGYSVSREKKESFPLTVTSAQKNPTAFYLCASSMFTANTGELFFGEGSRLTVL.